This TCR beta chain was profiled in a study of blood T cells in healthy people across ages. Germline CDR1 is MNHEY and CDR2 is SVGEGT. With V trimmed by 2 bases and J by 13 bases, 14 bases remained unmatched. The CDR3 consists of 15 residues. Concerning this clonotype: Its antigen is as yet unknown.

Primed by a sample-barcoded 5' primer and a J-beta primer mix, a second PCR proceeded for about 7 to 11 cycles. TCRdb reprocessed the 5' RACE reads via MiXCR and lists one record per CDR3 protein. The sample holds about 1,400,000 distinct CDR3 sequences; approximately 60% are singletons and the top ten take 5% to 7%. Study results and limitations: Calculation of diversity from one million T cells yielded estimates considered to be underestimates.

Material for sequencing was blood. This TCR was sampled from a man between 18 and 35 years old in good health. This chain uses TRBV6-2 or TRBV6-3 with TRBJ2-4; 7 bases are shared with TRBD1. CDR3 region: CASSYPRDRTWEQYF. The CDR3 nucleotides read TGTGCCAGCAGTTACCCTCGGGACAGAACATGGGAGCAGTACTTC.